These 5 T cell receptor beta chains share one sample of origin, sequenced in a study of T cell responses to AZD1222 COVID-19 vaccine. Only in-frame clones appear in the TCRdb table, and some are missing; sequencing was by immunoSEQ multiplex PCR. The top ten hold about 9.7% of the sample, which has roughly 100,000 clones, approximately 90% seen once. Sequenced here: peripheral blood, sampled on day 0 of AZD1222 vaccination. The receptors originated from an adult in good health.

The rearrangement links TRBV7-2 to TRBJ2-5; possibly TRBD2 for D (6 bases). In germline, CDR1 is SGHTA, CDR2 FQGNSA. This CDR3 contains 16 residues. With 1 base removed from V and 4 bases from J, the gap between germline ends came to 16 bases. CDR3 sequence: CASSLGGTQEGETQYF. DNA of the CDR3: TGTGCCAGCAGCTTAGGTGGGACTCAAGAGGGAGAGACCCAGTACTTC.

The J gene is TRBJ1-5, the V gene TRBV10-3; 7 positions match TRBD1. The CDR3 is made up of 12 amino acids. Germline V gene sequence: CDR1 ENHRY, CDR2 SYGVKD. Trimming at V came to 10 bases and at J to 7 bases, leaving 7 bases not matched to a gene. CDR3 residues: CATGQGDQPQHF. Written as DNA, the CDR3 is TGTGCCACCGGCCAGGGGGACCAGCCCCAGCATTTT.

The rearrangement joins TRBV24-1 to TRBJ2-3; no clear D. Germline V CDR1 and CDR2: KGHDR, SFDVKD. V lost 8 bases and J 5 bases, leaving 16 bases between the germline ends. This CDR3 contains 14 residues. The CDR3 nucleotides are TGTGCCACCACTCGAGTATGCGGAAAAGATACGCAGTATTTT. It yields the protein CATTRVCGKDTQYF.

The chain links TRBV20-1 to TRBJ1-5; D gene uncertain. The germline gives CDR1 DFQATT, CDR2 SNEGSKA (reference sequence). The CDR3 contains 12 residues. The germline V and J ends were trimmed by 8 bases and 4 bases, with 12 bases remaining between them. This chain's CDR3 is CSSSGPNQPQHF. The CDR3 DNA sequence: TGCAGTTCGAGTGGCCCGAATCAGCCCCAGCATTTT.

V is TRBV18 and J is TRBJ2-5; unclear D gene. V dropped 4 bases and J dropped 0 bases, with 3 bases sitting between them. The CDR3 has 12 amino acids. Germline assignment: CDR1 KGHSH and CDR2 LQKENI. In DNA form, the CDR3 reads TGTGCCAGCTCACGGGACCAAGAGACCCAGTACTTC. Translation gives CASSRDQETQYF.